This entry lists 32 T cell receptor beta chains sequenced from one sample in a study of kidney transplant recipient with SARS-CoV-2 infection. A single record per CDR3 protein comes from TCRdb applying MiXCR to the reads. The data show 200,000 to 250,000 distinct CDR3 sequences, 29% seen once. Here the sequenced sample was a blood sample, taken at baseline and on day 111 from a kidney transplant recipient. All receptors come from a young adult male patient who had COVID-19 and was a kidney transplant recipient. The graft donor may be the source of some T cells.

This clonotype was counted at least ten times. The chain employs TRBV27 and TRBJ1-1; D unresolved. Germline CDR1 and CDR2: MNHEY and SMNVEV (reference sequence). The CDR3 totals 13 residues. V was pared by 0 bases and J by 5 bases, with 7 bases between. CDR3 in amino acids: CASSLSVGTEAFF. In DNA form, the CDR3 reads TGTGCCAGCAGTTTATCGGTGGGTACTGAAGCTTTCTTT.

Turning to this clonotype: A single base separates this from a much larger clone, so it may be a read error. The V and J genes are TRBV28 and TRBJ1-1, with D possibly being TRBD1 (6 bases). The CDR3 runs 16 residues. Germline V lookup: CDR1 MDHEN, CDR2 SYDVKM. CDR3 DNA sequence: TGTGCCAGCAGTTTCCTCAGGGGCCCTATGAACGCTGAAGCTTTCTTT. Amino acid sequence: CASSFLRGPMNAEAFF. The entire variable domain, with the rest obtained from reference TRBV28 and TRBJ1-1, is as follows: DVKVTQSSRYLVKRTGEKVFLECVQDMDHENMFWYRQDPGLGLRLIYFSYDVKMKEKGDIPEGYSVSREKKERFSLILESASTNQTSMYLCASSFLRGPMNAEAFFGQGTRLTVV.

The sample holds many counts of this clonotype. The rearrangement uses TRBV5-1 and TRBJ1-1; D is ambiguous. The CDR3 has 14 residues. Trimming shortened V by 4 bases and J by 1 base, and 11 bases separated the two germline ends. Germline V gene sequence: CDR1 SGHRS, CDR2 YFSETQ. CDR3 bases: TGCGCCAGCAGCGTCGACACCCCGAACACTGAAGCTTTCTTT. Amino acids: CASSVDTPNTEAFF.

The chain uses TRBV5-8 and TRBJ2-1, with TRBD2 matching 11 bases. CDR1 and CDR2 (germline): SGHTS, YDEGEE. This CDR3 has 16 residues. After removal of 0 bases from V and 12 bases from J, the junction contained 11 bases not matched to a gene. CDR3 coding DNA: TGTGCCAGCAGCTTGGACCTAGCGGGAGGCTCCTATGGGCAGTTCTTC. It translates to CASSLDLAGGSYGQFF.

This clonotype was counted ten times or more. The gene calls are TRBV7-2 and TRBJ1-2; D unresolved. From germline, CDR1 is SGHTA and CDR2 FQGNSA. The CDR3 spans 17 residues. Trimming left V 5 bases short and J 4 bases short, with 23 bases between. The CDR3 here is CASSNKIRDGKTYGYTF. The CDR3 nucleotides read TGTGCCAGCAGCAATAAGATCAGAGACGGAAAGACCTATGGCTACACCTTC. Full variable domain (rest looked up from reference TRBV7-2 and TRBJ1-2): GAGVSQSPSNKVTEKGKDVELRCDPISGHTALYWYRQSLGQGLEFLIYFQGNSAPDKSGLPSDRFSAERTGGSVSTLTIQRTQQEDSAVYLCASSNKIRDGKTYGYTFGSGTRLTVV.

With respect to this clonotype: A clone one base away is much larger, so this may be a read error. The V gene is TRBV5-5, the J gene TRBJ1-2; no definite D call. The CDR3 has 16 amino acids. V was cut by 7 bases and J by 4 bases, with 23 bases left in between. CDR1 SGHKS and CDR2 YYEKEE come from the germline V gene (reference sequence). In DNA, the CDR3 is TGTGCCAGCCTTTCGCTTGTCTCGCGAAAGACCTATGGCTACACCTTC. Translated, it gives CASLSLVSRKTYGYTF.

This clonotype has a count of ten or more. V is TRBV28 and J is TRBJ1-1, with a weak D call TRBD1 (5 bases). This CDR3 is built from 16 residues. CDR1 and CDR2 (germline): MDHEN, SYDVKM. The V and J ends lost 5 bases and 3 bases respectively, with 19 bases between them. The CDR3 loop reads CASSARQGPTHTEAFF. The CDR3 DNA sequence: TGTGCCAGCAGTGCCCGCCAGGGCCCCACCCACACTGAAGCTTTCTTT. The complete variable domain, with remaining parts taken from reference TRBV28 and TRBJ1-1, reads DVKVTQSSRYLVKRTGEKVFLECVQDMDHENMFWYRQDPGLGLRLIYFSYDVKMKEKGDIPEGYSVSREKKERFSLILESASTNQTSMYLCASSARQGPTHTEAFFGQGTRLTVV.

In regard to this clonotype: Its ends do not fully match the called genes, so a read error is possible. In nucleotides, the CDR3 is TGTGCCAGTAGTCATGTGGGAAACATTCTGTACTTC. Its protein product is CASSHVGNILYF. The chain has TRBV19 and TRBJ2-4; D is undetermined. Germline assignment: CDR1 LNHDA and CDR2 SQIVND (reference sequence). The CDR3 extends over 12 amino acids. Full variable domain (outside the CDR3, taken from reference TRBV19 and TRBJ2-4): DGGITQSPKYLFRKEGQNVTLSCEQNLNHDAMYWYRQDPGQGLRLIYYSQIVNDFQKGDIAEGYSVSREKKESFPLTVTSAQKNPTAFYLCASSHVGNILYFGAGTRLSVL.

The table lists this clonotype with many counts. The rearrangement joins TRBV5-6 to TRBJ1-2; D unclear. CDR3 size: 16 residues. V was shortened by 7 bases and J by 4 bases, with 23 bases between the two germline ends. Germline V gives CDR1 SGHDT, CDR2 YYEEEE. CDR3 sequence reads: CASAWYNSRKTYGYTF. In DNA, the CDR3 is TGTGCCAGCGCATGGTACAATAGTCGAAAGACCTATGGCTACACCTTC. The full variable domain, its missing parts supplied by reference TRBV5-6 and TRBJ1-2, is DAGVTQSPTHLIKTRGQQVTLRCSPKSGHDTVSWYQQALGQGPQFIFQYYEEEERQRGNFPDRFSGHQFPNYSSELNVNALLLGDSALYLCASAWYNSRKTYGYTFGSGTRLTVV.

As to this clonotype: This may come from a read error, since a much larger clone is one base off. The rearrangement joins TRBV27 to TRBJ1-2, with D maybe TRBD1 (6 bases). Germline CDR1 reads MNHEY; CDR2 reads SMNVEV (reference sequence). V lost 7 bases, J lost 5 bases, and 20 bases lay in between. The length of the CDR3 is 15 residues. The CDR3 protein is CASNPCCGGRYGYTF. The CDR3 DNA sequence: TGTGCCAGCAACCCCTGTTGTGGGGGCAGGTATGGCTACACCTTC.

A word on this clonotype: This may be a read error: a much more frequent sequence differs by one nucleotide. The chain links TRBV19 to TRBJ1-4; perhaps TRBD1 as D (5 bases). Trimming left V 4 bases short and J 4 bases short, with 7 bases between. Germline CDR1 LNHDA, CDR2 SQIVND (reference sequence). The CDR3 loop spans 13 amino acids. The DNA for the CDR3 is TGTGCCAGTAGTAACAGGAGTAATGAAAAACTGTTTTTT. It is translated as CASSNRSNEKLFF.

This clonotype was seen a few times. The chain is built from TRBV18 and TRBJ2-1, with 7 bases that match TRBD2. Germline V gene lookup returns CDR1 KGHSH and CDR2 LQKENI. The CDR3 consists of 15 residues. With V trimmed by 3 bases and J by 8 bases, 10 bases remained unmatched. CDR3 sequence: CASSPLLSGHDEQFF. In DNA, the CDR3 is TGTGCCAGCTCACCCCTCCTTAGCGGGCATGATGAGCAGTTCTTC.

This clonotype was seen more than once but under ten times. This rearrangement joins TRBV7-4 to TRBJ1-2, with unresolved D. CDR1 is SGHVT and CDR2 is SQSDAQ in the germline V gene. Trimming left V 5 bases short and J 4 bases short, with 23 bases between. The CDR3 spans 17 residues. CDR3 bases: TGTGCCAGCAGCGCTACAACTTCAGCTCGAAAGACCTATGGCTACACCTTC. Protein sequence: CASSATTSARKTYGYTF.

The chain's CDR3 is CASSYETAEFF. The CDR3 DNA is TGTGCCAGCAGTTACGAGACAGCGGAGTTCTTC. The chain links TRBV6-5 to TRBJ2-1; possibly TRBD1 or TRBD2 for D (5 bases each). Trimming shortened V by 2 bases and J by 14 bases, and 10 bases separated the two germline ends. The V gene's germline CDR1 is MNHEY and CDR2 SVGAGI. The CDR3 length is 11 residues.

In nucleotides, the CDR3 is TGCAGCGTTGACGACCGGGACCGAAGGAGAATCAGTACGCAGTATTTT. This codes for CSVDDRDRRRISTQYF. The chain employs TRBV29-1 and TRBJ2-3; D is perhaps TRBD1 or TRBD2 (5 bases each). Germline V gene lookup returns CDR1 SQVTM and CDR2 ANQGSEA. Trimming pared 3 bases from V and 8 bases from J, leaving 24 bases between. The CDR3 contains 16 residues.

At least ten counts were recorded for this clonotype. This chain connects TRBV7-4 to TRBJ1-2; D is unresolved. The germline V and J ends were trimmed by 5 bases and 4 bases, with 23 bases remaining between them. The CDR3 covers 17 residues. Germline assignment: CDR1 SGHVT and CDR2 SQSDAQ. CDR3 residues: CASSVIVSARKTYGYTF. In DNA form, the CDR3 reads TGTGCCAGCAGCGTTATTGTTTCAGCTCGAAAGACCTATGGCTACACCTTC.

The sample holds one count of this clonotype. This may come from a read error, since a much larger clone is one base off. The chain recombines TRBV11-2 with TRBJ1-2; D uncertain. This CDR3 is built from 17 residues. CDR1 SGHAT and CDR2 FQNNGV come from the germline V gene. The CDR3 coding sequence is TGTGCCAGCAGCAGCGCAGCAACAAGCAGAAAGACCTATGGCTGCACCTTC. It specifies CASSSAATSRKTYGCTF.

About this clonotype: This may stem from a read error, because a much larger clone lies one nucleotide away. The genes are TRBV29-1 and TRBJ1-5, with TRBD1 as a possible D gene (6 bases). The CDR3 has 15 residues. The V end was cut by 4 bases, the J end by 7 bases, with 20 bases between. Germline CDR1 and CDR2: SQVTM and ANQGSEA. Here the CDR3 DNA reads TGCAGCGTTGCCAAGGAGGGGGGCTTTGAACAGCCCCAGCATTTT. Protein: CSVAKEGGFEQPQHF.

Worth noting for this clonotype: This may stem from a read error, because a much larger clone lies one nucleotide away. This likely comes from a read error, as the CDR3 has no conserved phenylalanine or tryptophan at its end. This sequence joins TRBV6-5 and TRBJ1-6; maybe TRBD1 (5 bases). Trimming took 0 bases from V and 9 from J, leaving 12 bases between them. The CDR3 consists of 15 residues. CDR1 MNHEY and CDR2 SVGAGI come from the germline V gene. Here the CDR3 DNA reads TGTGCCAGCAGTTACTCCCAGTCTGGGGGTTCACCCCTCCACCTT. Translation: CASSYSQSGGSPLHL.

Concerning this clonotype: This may be a read error, as it is one base from a much larger clone. The rearrangement uses TRBV7-6 and TRBJ1-2; D gene uncertain. The CDR3 has 17 residues. CDR1 is SGHVS and CDR2 is FNYEAQ in the germline V gene. Trimming removed 7 bases at V and 4 bases at J, with 25 bases between. DNA for the CDR3: TGTGCCAGCAACTATCCAGATGAATCTCGAAAGACCTATGGCTACACCTTC. Amino acid sequence: CASNYPDESRKTYGYTF.

In its sample, this clonotype was seen many times. The genes are TRBV11-2 and TRBJ2-3; no firm D call. Trimming stripped 4 bases from V and 0 bases from J, with 14 bases between. CDR1 and CDR2 (germline): SGHAT, FQNNGV. The CDR3 contains 16 residues. The CDR3 region is CASSYWQDLSTDTQYF. The CDR3 DNA is TGTGCCAGCAGCTACTGGCAGGACCTAAGCACAGATACGCAGTATTTT. The full variable domain, rest sourced from reference TRBV11-2 and TRBJ2-3, is EAGVAQSPRYKIIEKRQSVAFWCNPISGHATLYWYQQILGQGPKLLIQFQNNGVVDDSQLPKDRFSAERLKGVDSTLKIQPAKLEDSAVYLCASSYWQDLSTDTQYFGPGTRLTVL.

On this clonotype itself: Being one base from a much bigger clone, this may be a read error. The CDR3 end shows no conserved phenylalanine or tryptophan, and so a read error is likely. This chain connects TRBV5-6 to TRBJ2-7; a possible D gene is TRBD2 (6 bases). Trimming removed 3 bases at V and 4 bases at J, with 23 bases between. The CDR3 extends over 17 amino acids. Germline lookup yields CDR1 SGHDT and CDR2 YYEEEE. The DNA for the CDR3 is TGTGCCAGCAGCTCCCCCTGGGTCGGGACTCGACCATACGAGCAGTACCTC. It is translated as CASSSPWVGTRPYEQYL.

For this clonotype: Being one base from a much bigger clone, this may be a read error. This chain connects TRBV28 to TRBJ2-7; no definite D call. The V end lost 8 bases, the J end lost 4 bases, and 15 bases lay between the germline ends. The CDR3 is 13 residues long. Germline V gives CDR1 MDHEN, CDR2 SYDVKM. CDR3 DNA sequence: TGTGCCAGCGGTGACTTGGGGTCTTACGAGCAGTACTTC. Protein: CASGDLGSYEQYF.

On this clonotype: A much more abundant neighbour one base away suggests this may be a read error. V is TRBV27 and J is TRBJ1-2; the D gene is possibly TRBD1 (5 bases). Trimming stripped 10 bases from V and 3 bases from J, with 18 bases between. The CDR3 runs to 14 residues. Germline V CDR1 and CDR2: MNHEY, SMNVEV (reference sequence). The CDR3 loop is CANSPNGGDYGYTF. The CDR3 coding sequence is TGTGCCAACAGCCCAAACGGGGGGGACTATGGCTACACCTTC.

The chain recombines TRBV9 with TRBJ1-1; no definite D call. The CDR3 is 14 amino acids. CDR1 SGDLS and CDR2 YYNGEE come from the germline V gene. Trimming took 3 bases from V and 4 from J, leaving 13 bases between them. CDR3 protein: CASSAPDRSTEAFF. The CDR3 nucleotides read TGTGCCAGCAGCGCCCCCGACCGCAGCACTGAAGCTTTCTTT.

This clonotype has a count of ten or more. The chain combines TRBV19 with TRBJ1-4; 7 bases align to TRBD1. CDR3 length: 15 residues. Germline loops: CDR1 LNHDA, CDR2 SQIVND (reference sequence). The V and J ends lost 8 bases and 8 bases, in that order; junction bases with no gene match: 14. In nucleotides, the CDR3 is TGTGCCAGTTCATCCATGGGAGGGGGCGCAGAAAAACTGTTTTTT. It specifies CASSSMGGGAEKLFF.

Many counts were recorded for this clonotype. This rearrangement joins TRBV20-1 to TRBJ2-2; TRBD1 matches at 7 bases. Germline CDR1 DFQATT, CDR2 SNEGSKA (reference sequence). The CDR3 extends over 13 amino acids. V shed 1 base and J 4 bases; nucleotides not matched to a gene: 0. The DNA for the CDR3 is TGCAGTGCTAGAGGGACAGGCACCGGGGAGCTGTTTTTT. Its translation is CSARGTGTGELFF.

Turning to this clonotype: This may come from a read error, since a much larger clone is one base off. It is likely a read error, because the conserved phenylalanine at the end of the CDR3 is missing. This chain links TRBV7-2 with TRBJ1-1, with D possibly TRBD1 on 5 matching bases. This CDR3 region has 14 residues. Germline CDR1 SGHTA, CDR2 FQGNSA. V was trimmed by 5 bases and J by 1 base, leaving 11 bases between them. This CDR3 reads CASSRQLGNTEAFL. The CDR3 nucleotides are TGTGCCAGCAGCAGACAGCTGGGGAACACTGAAGCTTTCCTT.

For this clonotype: A read error is possible here, since a much larger clone lies one base away. The V call is TRBV29-1, the J call TRBJ1-1; tentatively, D is TRBD1 (5 bases). Germline V gene data show CDR1 as SQVTM and CDR2 as ANQGSEA. V was pared by 3 bases and J by 11 bases, with 22 bases between. This CDR3 spans 14 amino acids. The CDR3 sequence is CSVDDGATPAGAFF. CDR3 nucleotide sequence: TGCAGCGTTGATGATGGGGCAACACCAGCGGGGGCTTTCTTT.

Ten or more counts support this clonotype. The J gene is TRBJ1-6, the V gene TRBV5-1; D remains ambiguous. Per the germline V gene, CDR1 is SGHRS and CDR2 is YFSETQ. There are 12 residues in the CDR3. The V and J ends lost 3 bases and 7 bases respectively, with 5 bases between them. The CDR3 sequence: CASSSGNSPLHF. The CDR3 DNA sequence: TGCGCCAGCAGCTCCGGGAATTCACCCCTCCACTTT.

Comments on this clonotype: A read error is possible here, since a much larger clone lies one base away. The conserved phenylalanine or tryptophan normally closing the CDR3 is absent here, so this likely arose from a read error. Because the CDR3's place on the DNA is in doubt, the DNA is left out and the CDR3 is given as listed by TCRdb. The chain combines TRBV3-1 with TRBJ2-3; the table's D call, TRBD1, has no DNA check behind it. The CDR3 spans 16 residues, counting both ends. The germline V gene encodes CDR1 LGHDT and CDR2 YNNKEL (reference sequence). The CDR3: CASSRRTGTSAKTQYL.

The chain employs TRBV20-1 and TRBJ2-5; D possibly corresponds to TRBD2 (7 bases). There are 13 residues in the CDR3. Germline-derived CDR1 and CDR2 are DFQATT and SNEGSKA (reference sequence). The germline V and J ends were trimmed by 5 bases and 7 bases, with 17 bases remaining between them. In DNA, the CDR3 is TGCAGTGCTCCGGGGGGCGCCCCGACGACCCAGTACTTC. It yields the protein CSAPGGAPTTQYF.